This T cell receptor beta chain was profiled in a study of T cells in women clearing cervical HPV infection. Whole-study context: Controls were women whose single incident HPV16 infection cleared within 12 months without precancer or cancer.

For this clone: The target antigen is unknown. The DNA ends 3 residues before the CDR3 does, and the rest of the CDR3 is filled in from the germline J gene.

immunoSEQ multiplex PCR used an average of about 1.3 ug genomic DNA. Method: immunoSEQ multiplex PCR; TCRdb's copy keeps in-frame clones and lacks some. This table lists roughly 18,000 clones. The CDR3 runs to 15 residues. In germline, CDR1 is SGHDN, CDR2 FVKESK. Trimming removed 1 base from V and 4 bases from J; junction bases left unmatched: 6. All donors had a single incident cervical HPV16 infection, not prevalent. The study's findings and limits: Each sample's T-cell count was unknown, possibly confounding richness.

Sequencing input: blood buffy coat. The chain links TRBV14 to TRBJ1-2, with 7 nucleotides matching TRBD1. The receptor was derived from a woman between 18 and 70 years old with a cervical HPV16 infection that either progressed to CIN3+ or cleared (not recorded which). The CDR3 DNA, read in part, is TGTGCCAGCAGCCAAGGCAGGGGGAGACGCTATGGC. Protein product: CASSQGRGRRYG. The whole CDR3 protein is CASSQGRGRRYGYTF.